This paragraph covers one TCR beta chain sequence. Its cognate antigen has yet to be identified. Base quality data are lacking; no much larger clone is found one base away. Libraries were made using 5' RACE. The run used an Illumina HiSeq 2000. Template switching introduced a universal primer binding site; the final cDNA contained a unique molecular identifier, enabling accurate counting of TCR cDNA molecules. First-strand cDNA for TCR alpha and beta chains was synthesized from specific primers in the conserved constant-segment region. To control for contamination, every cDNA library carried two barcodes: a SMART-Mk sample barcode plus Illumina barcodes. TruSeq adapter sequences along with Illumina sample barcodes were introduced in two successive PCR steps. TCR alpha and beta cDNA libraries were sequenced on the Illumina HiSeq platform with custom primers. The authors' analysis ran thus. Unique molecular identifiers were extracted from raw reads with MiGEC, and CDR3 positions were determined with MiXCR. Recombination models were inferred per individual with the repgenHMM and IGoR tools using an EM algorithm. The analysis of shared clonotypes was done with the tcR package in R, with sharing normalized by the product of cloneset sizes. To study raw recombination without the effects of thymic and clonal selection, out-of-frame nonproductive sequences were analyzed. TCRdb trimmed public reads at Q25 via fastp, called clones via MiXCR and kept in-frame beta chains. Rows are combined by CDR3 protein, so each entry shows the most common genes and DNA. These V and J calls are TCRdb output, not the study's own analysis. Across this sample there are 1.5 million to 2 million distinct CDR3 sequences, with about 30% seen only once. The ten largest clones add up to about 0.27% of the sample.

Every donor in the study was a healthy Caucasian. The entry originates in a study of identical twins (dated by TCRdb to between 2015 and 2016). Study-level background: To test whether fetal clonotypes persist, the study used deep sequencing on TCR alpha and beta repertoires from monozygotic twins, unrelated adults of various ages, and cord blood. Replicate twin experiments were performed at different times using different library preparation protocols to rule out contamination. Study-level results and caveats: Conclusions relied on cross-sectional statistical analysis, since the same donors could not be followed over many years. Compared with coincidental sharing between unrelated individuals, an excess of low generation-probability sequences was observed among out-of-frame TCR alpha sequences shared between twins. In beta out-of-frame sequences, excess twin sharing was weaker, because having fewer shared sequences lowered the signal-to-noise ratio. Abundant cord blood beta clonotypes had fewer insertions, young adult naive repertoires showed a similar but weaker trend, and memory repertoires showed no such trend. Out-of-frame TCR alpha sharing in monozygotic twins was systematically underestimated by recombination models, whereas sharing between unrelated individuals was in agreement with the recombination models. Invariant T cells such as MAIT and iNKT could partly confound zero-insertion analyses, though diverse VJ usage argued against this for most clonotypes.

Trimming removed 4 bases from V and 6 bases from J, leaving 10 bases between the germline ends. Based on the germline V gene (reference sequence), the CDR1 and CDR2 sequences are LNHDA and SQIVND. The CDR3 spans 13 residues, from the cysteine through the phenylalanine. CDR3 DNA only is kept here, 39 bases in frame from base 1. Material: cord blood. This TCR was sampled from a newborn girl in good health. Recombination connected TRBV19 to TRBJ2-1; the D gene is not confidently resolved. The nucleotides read TGTGCCAGTAGTAAGTGGCCTGTCAATGAGCAGTTCTTC. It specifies CASSKWPVNEQFF.